This T cell receptor beta chain was recovered during a study of long-term antiretroviral therapy in people with HIV. Regarding the study as a whole: Against controls, HIV repertoires showed narrower ranges of CDR3 length. Diversity rose after ART but stayed below transplant donor controls. Across all time points, the repertoire was dominated by clones that expanded before ART.

Germline CDR1 WSHSY, CDR2 SAAADI. Trimming shortened V by 4 bases and J by 3 bases, and 15 bases separated the two germline ends. This CDR3 is built from 15 residues. There were roughly 0.95-11 million cryopreserved PBMC in the samples before DNA extraction. Researchers ran immunoSEQ v3.0 at survey level. Clones were read by immunoSEQ multiplex PCR, and TCRdb kept only the in-frame ones, dropping some. The sample contains tens of thousands of clones, 86% of which appear only once. As for this clone: No antigen is known for it.

The chain joins TRBV10-2 to TRBJ1-2; perhaps TRBD1 as D (5 bases). This specimen consisted of unsorted PBMCs, obtained 0.8 years after starting antiretroviral therapy. The clonotype was recovered from a woman aged 25 to 39 with HIV. CDR3 DNA: TGCGCCAGCAGTGGGGCAGGGCCACTCTACTATGGCTACACCTTC. It translates to CASSGAGPLYYGYTF.